This TCR beta chain is drawn from a study of beta chain features in type 1 diabetes. Findings and caveats of the study: Sampled from patients, naive, central memory and Treg TCRB repertoires appeared more similar than those sampled from healthy donors.

Populations isolated by sorting all had purity greater than 95%. This clone was observed a handful of times. The antigen remains undetermined. The authors reverse transcribed all of the isolated RNA, so sequencing captured expressed TCRB transcripts. Method: immunoSEQ multiplex PCR; TCRdb's copy keeps in-frame clones and lacks some. This table holds under 350,000 clones, around 7.3% found once. Trimming cost V 0 bases and J 0 bases, with 9 bases left between them. CDR3 length: 15 residues. The V gene's germline CDR1 is SGDLS and CDR2 YYNGEE. The rearrangement uses TRBV9 and TRBJ1-2; no clear D gene. The origin of this receptor is a woman aged 18-29 years in good health. What was sequenced was central memory CD4+ T cells from blood. CDR3 nucleotides: TGTGCCAGCAGCGTAGTACCAGATTCTAACTATGGCTACACCTTC. Encoded protein: CASSVVPDSNYGYTF.